Given below is one T cell receptor beta chain in context. Its recognized antigen is unknown. Per-base quality was not reported, and no clone a single base away is much larger than it. CDR1 and CDR2 are drawn from the germline V gene: MDHEN, SYDVKM. The cysteine opens and the phenylalanine closes a CDR3 of 13 amino acids. The DNA shown is the 39-base CDR3, in frame from base 1. V is reduced by 5 bases and J by 0 bases, leaving a spacing of 8 bases between them. Libraries were constructed by the immunoSEQ multiplex PCR assay. Imported from immuneACCESS, the table was reduced by TCRdb to in-frame sequences with V and J called. These copies leave out some clones; in studies compared against another copy, an unresolved V gene accounts for under half, and the cause of the remainder is not known. Here the sample has some 200,000 clones; 85% to 95% occur a single time. The top ten hold approximately 1.5% of the sample.

This specimen comes from a study of control samples from healthy donors and cancer patients (dated by TCRdb to about 2020). The TCR sequence derives from a man in his fifties or sixties in good health. The rearrangement combines TRBV28 with TRBJ2-7, with an unclear D gene assignment. Sequenced: blood. The encoded CDR3 is CASSADDSYEQYF. The base sequence is TGTGCCAGCAGTGCGGACGACTCCTACGAGCAGTACTTC.